Below, one T cell receptor beta chain is given with its context. The data were obtained in a study of blood T cells in healthy people across ages. The germline gives CDR1 SNHLY, CDR2 FYNNEI. There are 14 residues in the CDR3. V was clipped by 10 bases and J by 0 bases, with 15 bases between them. A J-beta primer mix and a sample-barcoded 5' primer were used in a second PCR of roughly 6 to 11 cycles. A template-switch adaptor containing 12 random nucleotides labeled each cDNA molecule. MiXCR was run by TCRdb on the 5' RACE reads, yielding one entry per CDR3 protein. Of roughly 800,000 distinct CDR3 sequences in the sample, approximately 25% were seen once. The data were also submitted as part of a second study, on T cells of mothers and their children. This second study notes: All extracted RNA went into cDNA synthesis, about 1.4 ug per 15 ul.

The origin of this receptor is a boy aged 5-17 years in good health. V usage is TRBV2 and J usage is TRBJ1-1; D is ambiguous. The sequenced material came from blood. The CDR3 sequence: CATSGDFMNTEAFF. DNA for the CDR3: TGTGCCACAAGTGGGGATTTCATGAACACTGAAGCTTTCTTT.